This T cell receptor beta chain derives from a study of blood T cell repertoires in COVID-19. Across the whole study: Donors in the United States, Italy and Spain gave samples during acute or convalescent COVID-19.

Trimming pared 3 bases from V and 5 bases from J, leaving 16 bases between. CDR1 and CDR2 from the germline V gene are MNHNS and SASEGT. The CDR3 spans 15 residues. The data were produced by immunoSEQ multiplex PCR, yet TCRdb's version contains in-frame clones alone and is incomplete. The table has about 200,000 clones, just over 85% seen once. This clone was seen only a few times. This clonotype was sampled from a woman between 35 and 50 years old with acute COVID-19. The rearrangement uses TRBV6-1 and TRBJ2-5; a weak D match, TRBD2 (6 bases). Material for sequencing was PBMCs or T cells enriched from blood (not recorded which). The CDR3 DNA follows: TGTGCCAGCAGTGATCCCGGCCGCCGGGGGGAGACCCAGTACTTC. Translating it yields CASSDPGRRGETQYF.